Below are 25 T cell receptor beta chains sequenced from a single sample in a study of TIL therapy for anti-PD-1-resistant metastatic lung cancer. This was the immunoSEQ v3 assay. The method was immunoSEQ multiplex PCR; TCRdb's version includes in-frame clones alone and lacks a portion of them. The sample includes tens of thousands of clones, 74% of them seen just once. Described time point: pre-treatment sample, taken before nivolumab and TIL therapy. Source: blood, taken at baseline. The receptor source for this set is a woman aged 30 to 85 with non-small cell lung cancer.

This sequence joins TRBV4-2 and TRBJ2-7; 11 nucleotides line up with TRBD2. The germline V gene has CDR1 LGHNA and CDR2 YNFKEQ. Trimming took 0 bases from V and 5 from J; bases not matched to a gene: 3. The CDR3 is 15 amino acids. The DNA of the CDR3 is TGTGCCAGCAGCCAAGAACTAGCGGGAGTGAACGAGCAGTACTTC. Translation gives CASSQELAGVNEQYF.

The chain has TRBV7-8 and TRBJ2-2; 9 bases align to TRBD2. The CDR3 loop spans 14 amino acids. CDR1 and CDR2 from the germline V gene are SGHVS and FQNEAQ. With 7 bases clipped from V and 5 bases from J, the junction kept 5 bases outside the gene matches. The CDR3 DNA is TGTGCCAGCACTACTAGCGGGCTTACCGGGGAGCTGTTTTTT. Translating it yields CASTTSGLTGELFF. Full variable domain (rest looked up from reference TRBV7-8 and TRBJ2-2): GAGVSQSPRYKVAKRGQDVALRCDPISGHVSLFWYQQALGQGPEFLTYFQNEAQLDKSGLPSDRFFAERPEGSVSTLKIQRTQQEDSAVYLCASTTSGLTGELFFGEGSRLTVL.

The DNA of the CDR3 is TGTGCCTGGAGTGTTGGACTGGCCGGACAGCAGTTCTTC. Translated, it gives CAWSVGLAGQQFF. The V gene is TRBV30, the J gene TRBJ2-1, with a weak D call TRBD2 (5 bases). V was cut by 0 bases and J by 11 bases, with 14 bases left in between. This CDR3 has 13 residues. The V gene's germline CDR1 is GTSNPN and CDR2 SVGIG (reference sequence).

This clone is termed medium-sized. The rearrangement links TRBV5-1 to TRBJ1-1; no reliable D call. The V and J ends lost 3 bases and 4 bases respectively, with 16 bases between them. The CDR3 totals 15 residues. The germline gives CDR1 SGHRS, CDR2 YFSETQ. The CDR3 DNA sequence: TGCGCCAGCAGCTCCGGACGGGGTGAGGGCACTGAAGCTTTCTTT. This translates into CASSSGRGEGTEAFF. Using reference TRBV5-1 and TRBJ1-1 for the parts outside the CDR3, the full variable domain is KAGVTQTPRYLIKTRGQQVTLSCSPISGHRSVSWYQQTPGQGLQFLFEYFSETQRNKGNFPGRFSGRQFSNSRSEMNVSTLELGDSALYLCASSSGRGEGTEAFFGQGTRLTVV.

Here the CDR3 DNA reads TGCGCCAGCAGCTCCTCGACTAGCGGCCTCCCCCAGGGGTCGGGTGAGCAGTTCTTC. Residues: CASSSSTSGLPQGSGEQFF. V usage is TRBV5-1 and J usage is TRBJ2-1; 9 bases agree with TRBD2. Germline CDR1 SGHRS, CDR2 YFSETQ. Trimming removed 3 bases from V and 9 bases from J; junction bases left unmatched: 22. This CDR3 is built from 19 residues.

The chain joins TRBV6-5 to TRBJ2-7; D gene uncertain. Germline V gives CDR1 MNHEY, CDR2 SVGAGI. The CDR3 loop spans 16 amino acids. V lost 1 base, J lost 1 base, and 14 bases lay in between. The CDR3 nucleotides are TGTGCCAGCAGTTACTTGCCAGACCACAGTTCCTACGAGCAGTACTTC. Its protein is CASSYLPDHSSYEQYF.

On this clone itself: One junction end does not reproduce the germline sequence, and a read error may be involved. The genes are TRBV14 and TRBJ2-3; D not certain. Germline V gene lookup returns CDR1 SGHDN and CDR2 FVKESK. CDR3 length: 13 amino acids. In DNA form, the CDR3 reads TGTGCCAGCAGCCAAGATCGCAGCCTGCTTGGGCATTTT. Protein product: CASSQDRSLLGHF. Filled out from reference TRBV14 and TRBJ2-3, the complete variable domain reads EAGVTQFPSHSVIEKGQTVTLRCDPISGHDNLYWYRRVMGKEIKFLLHFVKESKQDESGMPNNRFLAERTGGTYSTLKVQPAELEDSGVYFCASSQDRSLLGHFGPGTRLTVL.

V gene TRBV6-5 combines with J gene TRBJ2-3; D perhaps matches TRBD2 (5 bases). Germline CDR1 reads MNHEY; CDR2 reads SVGAGI. The V end lost 8 bases, the J end lost 1 base, and 10 bases lay between the germline ends. The CDR3 consists of 13 residues. This chain's CDR3 is CASREPGTDTQYF. As DNA, the CDR3 is TGTGCCAGCCGGGAACCGGGCACAGATACGCAGTATTTT.

V is TRBV2 and J is TRBJ2-5; the match to TRBD1 covers 12 bases. Losses at the gene ends were 6 bases for V and 5 bases for J; bases not matched to a gene: 4. From germline, CDR1 is SNHLY and CDR2 FYNNEI. The CDR3 is 14 residues long. The CDR3 coding sequence is TGTGCCAGCAGGGGGACAGGGGGCTTGGAGACCCAGTACTTC. This sequence encodes CASRGTGGLETQYF.

The chain combines TRBV2 with TRBJ1-1; unclear D gene. Trimming shortened V by 2 bases and J by 9 bases, and 7 bases separated the two germline ends. Per germline, CDR1 SNHLY and CDR2 FYNNEI. The CDR3 runs 11 residues. In DNA, the CDR3 is TGTGCCAGCAGTGAACAGCGGAAAGCTTTCTTT. Translation: CASSEQRKAFF.

V is TRBV18 and J is TRBJ1-2; D not certain. CDR1 is KGHSH and CDR2 is LQKENI in the germline V gene. The CDR3 is made up of 11 amino acids. V shed 6 bases and J shed 4 bases, with 6 bases lying between them. In nucleotides, the CDR3 is TGTGCCAGCTCCGAGGTCTATGGCTACACCTTC. Its protein is CASSEVYGYTF.

The chain has TRBV5-6 and TRBJ2-1, with TRBD2 matching over 9 bases. The CDR3 has 16 amino acids. CDR1 is SGHDT, CDR2 YYEEEE, per germline. V shed 4 bases, J shed 0 bases, and the junction held 5 bases outside the gene matches. CDR3 DNA: TGTGCCAGCAGCGGAACTAGCGGGTCCTCCTACAATGAGCAGTTCTTC. Amino acid sequence: CASSGTSGSSYNEQFF.

V gene TRBV7-9 combines with J gene TRBJ2-1; 8 positions match TRBD2. The J segment lost 6 bases and the V segment lost 2 bases, leaving 9 bases of the junction unmatched. This CDR3 comprises 16 residues. Germline CDR1 reads SEHNR; CDR2 reads FQNEAQ (reference sequence). CDR3 nucleotides: TGTGCCAGCAGCTTATCAGCCGGGACTAGAGGCAATGAGCAGTTCTTC. Protein: CASSLSAGTRGNEQFF.

The chain joins TRBV6-1 to TRBJ2-4; 9 positions agree with TRBD1. Germline CDR1 and CDR2: MNHNS and SASEGT. V dropped 4 bases and J dropped 2; count of bases not matched to a gene: 6. CDR3 length: 16 amino acids. The CDR3 is CASSVTGGFTKNIQYF. The CDR3 nucleotides are TGTGCCAGCAGTGTTACAGGGGGCTTTACCAAAAACATTCAGTACTTC.

The chain combines TRBV7-2 with TRBJ2-5; the D gene is possibly TRBD2 (6 bases). From germline, CDR1 is SGHTA and CDR2 FQGNSA. This CDR3 comprises 11 residues. V lost 8 bases and J 2 bases, leaving 6 bases between the germline ends. CDR3 DNA sequence: TGTGCCAGCGCGGGGCAAGAGACCCAGTACTTC. Translating gives CASAGQETQYF.

The gene calls are TRBV19 and TRBJ1-1, with D tentatively TRBD1 (6 bases). CDR1 LNHDA and CDR2 SQIVND come from the germline V gene (reference sequence). Trimming removed 7 bases at V and 5 bases at J, with 17 bases between. The CDR3 totals 14 residues. This CDR3 reads CASNTGRGGTEAFF. The CDR3 DNA reads TGTGCCAGTAATACAGGGAGGGGCGGAACTGAAGCTTTCTTT.

The chain employs TRBV5-4 and TRBJ2-1; TRBD1 might be the D (6 bases). The CDR3 has 12 amino acids. V lost 2 bases to trimming and J lost 9 bases, with 9 bases between them. Germline CDR1 is SGHNT and CDR2 is YYREEE (reference sequence). Here the CDR3 reads CASSFRRGEQFF. DNA for the CDR3: TGTGCCAGCAGCTTCCGCAGGGGTGAGCAGTTCTTC. The full variable domain, in which reference TRBV5-4 and TRBJ2-1 provide the parts outside the CDR3, is ETGVTQSPTHLIKTRGQQVTLRCSSQSGHNTVSWYQQALGQGPQFIFQYYREEENGRGNFPPRFSGLQFPNYSSELNVNALELDDSALYLCASSFRRGEQFFGPGTRLTVL.

The chain links TRBV15 to TRBJ2-5; perhaps D is TRBD1 or TRBD2 (5 bases each). Deletions cut 5 bases from V and 0 bases from J, with 7 bases between. The CDR3 sequence is 13 residues long. Per germline, CDR1 LNHNV and CDR2 YYDKDF (reference sequence). CDR3 DNA: TGTGCCACCAGCTGGGACCACCAAGAGACCCAGTACTTC. Its protein is CATSWDHQETQYF.

Comments on this clone: Other DNA sequences from this sample encode an identical CDR3 as well. The rearrangement links TRBV15 to TRBJ2-2; D not certain. The CDR3 contains 12 residues. The germline V gene has CDR1 LNHNV and CDR2 YYDKDF (reference sequence). The germline V and J ends were trimmed by 0 bases and 5 bases, with 1 base remaining between them. The CDR3 loop is CATSRDTGELFF. CDR3 in DNA: TGTGCCACCAGCAGAGATACCGGGGAGCTGTTTTTT.

This chain connects TRBV5-1 to TRBJ2-1, with a weak D call TRBD2 (5 bases). CDR1 is SGHRS, CDR2 YFSETQ, per germline. Trimming stripped 4 bases from V and 5 bases from J, with 10 bases between. The CDR3 is 13 amino acids. CDR3 nucleotide sequence: TGCGCCAGCAGCAGGACTGTGAACAATGAGCAGTTCTTC. Translated, it gives CASSRTVNNEQFF. The whole variable domain, filled in from reference TRBV5-1 and TRBJ2-1, reads KAGVTQTPRYLIKTRGQQVTLSCSPISGHRSVSWYQQTPGQGLQFLFEYFSETQRNKGNFPGRFSGRQFSNSRSEMNVSTLELGDSALYLCASSRTVNNEQFFGPGTRLTVL.

The chain carries TRBV11-2 and TRBJ2-1; D may match TRBD1 or TRBD2 (6 bases each). Trimming stripped 5 bases from V and 10 bases from J, with 21 bases between. From germline, CDR1 is SGHAT and CDR2 FQNNGV. The CDR3 has 15 amino acids. Here the CDR3 DNA reads TGTGCCAGCAGCCCCTACGCGTCGGGGGCGGGGGAGCAGTTCTTC. As protein: CASSPYASGAGEQFF. The full variable domain, with the rest looked up from reference TRBV11-2 and TRBJ2-1, is EAGVAQSPRYKIIEKRQSVAFWCNPISGHATLYWYQQILGQGPKLLIQFQNNGVVDDSQLPKDRFSAERLKGVDSTLKIQPAKLEDSAVYLCASSPYASGAGEQFFGPGTRLTVL.

This clone came up a few times. The V call is TRBV2, the J call TRBJ2-5, with 15 bases aligning to TRBD2. Per the germline V gene, CDR1 is SNHLY and CDR2 is FYNNEI. V was pared by 8 bases and J by 5 bases, with 9 bases of the junction left unmatched. The CDR3 covers 16 residues. The CDR3 DNA is TGTGCCAGCTCTCCGGGACTAGCGGGAGGTGTTGAGACCCAGTACTTC. Translation: CASSPGLAGGVETQYF.

J is TRBJ1-4 and V is TRBV11-2; D call uncertain. Germline loops: CDR1 SGHAT, CDR2 FQNNGV. The CDR3 has 13 residues. V lost 3 bases and J 8 bases, leaving 10 bases between the germline ends. The CDR3 loop is CASSFWGEEKLFF. The CDR3 DNA reads TGTGCCAGCAGCTTCTGGGGTGAGGAAAAACTGTTTTTT.

In its sample, this clone was seen a few times. The J gene is TRBJ1-2, the V gene TRBV27; tentatively, D is TRBD1 (6 bases). V was pared by 2 bases and J by 2 bases, with 12 bases between. Looked up from germline, CDR1 is MNHEY and CDR2 is SMNVEV (reference sequence). The CDR3 spans 15 residues. In DNA, the CDR3 is TGTGCCAGCAGTTTAGGGCCCCAGGGGAACTATGGCTACACCTTC. Amino acid sequence: CASSLGPQGNYGYTF.

The chain recombines TRBV7-9 with TRBJ2-3; D might be TRBD2 (6 bases). Germline assignment: CDR1 SEHNR and CDR2 FQNEAQ (reference sequence). Trimming shortened V by 1 base and J by 1 base, and 9 bases separated the two germline ends. The CDR3 is 15 residues long. The CDR3 here is CASSLEGTGTDTQYF. The CDR3 nucleotides read TGTGCCAGCAGCTTAGAAGGGACTGGCACAGATACGCAGTATTTT. The full variable domain, rest sourced from reference TRBV7-9 and TRBJ2-3, is DTGVSQNPRHKITKRGQNVTFRCDPISEHNRLYWYRQTLGQGPEFLTYFQNEAQLEKSRLLSDRFSAERPKGSFSTLEIQRTEQGDSAMYLCASSLEGTGTDTQYFGPGTRLTVL.